This T cell receptor beta chain stems from a study of blood T cell repertoires in COVID-19. The CDR3 contains 16 residues. The V gene end was trimmed by 3 bases and the J gene end by 1 base; junction bases not matched to a gene: 7. Germline loops: CDR1 SGHDT, CDR2 YYEEEE. Patients at the Seattle site were enrolled during active infection and followed longitudinally. Per the authors' pipeline: Counts of nucleated cells, estimated from reference gene primer amplification, were obtained. Assay used: immunoSEQ multiplex PCR; TCRdb lists only in-frame clones, some missing. Clone size and V and J calls were adopted from that table, with D and trimming inferred from the DNA. The sample holds roughly 300,000 clones, roughly nine tenths seen once.

Source material: peripheral blood. The sequence was obtained from a woman in her twenties or thirties with COVID-19, enrolled during active disease. V is TRBV5-6 and J is TRBJ1-1; 9 nucleotides match TRBD1. The CDR3 sequence: CASSSGTGLRNTEAFF. The DNA for the CDR3 is TGTGCCAGCAGCTCCGGGACAGGGTTAAGGAACACTGAAGCTTTCTTT.